The T cell receptor beta chain described here comes from a study of glioma-infiltrating T cells. Points from the study as a whole: Tissue-blood divergence was below expectation in non-neoplastic patients, above in gliomas. Tissue and blood shared very few CDR3 sequences.

TCR alpha and beta CDR3 regions were amplified from RNA using iRepertoire nested multiplex PCR. For one-step reverse transcription and amplification, roughly 95-450 ng of tissue mRNA or PBMC total RNA was used. TCRdb ran MiXCR on the multiplex PCR reads and lists one entry per CDR3 protein. The repertoire holds 95,000 to 150,000 distinct CDR3 sequences, with approximately 25% as singletons. In its sample, this clonotype was seen many times. Its antigen is unknown. The sequence was obtained from a human donor with low-grade glioma or glioblastoma, undergoing nonglioma brain surgery, or in good health (not recorded which). The source material was glioma tissue, nonneoplastic brain tissue, or PBMCs (not recorded which).

CDR3 amino acids: CASSLSVSDTQYF. The CDR3 DNA reads as TGTGCCAGCAGCCTTAGCGTATCGGATACGCAGTATTTT. The chain employs TRBV3-1 and TRBJ2-3, with D maybe TRBD2 (5 bases). Trimming removed 4 bases from V and 6 bases from J, with 11 bases in between. CDR3 length equals 13 residues. CDR1 and CDR2 (germline): LGHDT, YNNKEL (reference sequence).